A single sample is the source of the 15 T cell receptor beta chains below, sequenced in a study of post-analysis software for immune sequencing data. The study, taken as a whole, reports: Comparison of patients with controls showed five TRBV segments more frequent in patients, TRBV5-6, TRBV5-1 and TRBV20-1 among them.

The authors incorporated unique molecular identifiers into the TCR beta cDNA libraries. TCRdb itself ran the PCR reads through MiXCR, one entry per CDR3 protein. The table has roughly 800,000 distinct CDR3 sequences, approximately 30% seen once. These receptors have no identified antigens. Sample: blood. The source of these receptors is a girl under 18 with multiple sclerosis.

Turning to this clonotype: A much larger clone differs by one base, so this may be a read error. The chain recombines TRBV7-2 with TRBJ2-7, with 8 bases identical to TRBD2. V dropped 1 base and J dropped 3; count of bases not matched to a gene: 2. CDR1 and CDR2 from the germline V gene are SGHTA and FQGNSA. The CDR3 totals 14 residues. CDR3 DNA sequence: TGTGCCAGCAGCTTAGACGGGAGGGGCTACGAGCAGTACTTC. Residues: CASSLDGRGYEQYF.

The rearrangement links TRBV4-1 to TRBJ2-3, with 7 bases that match TRBD1. The CDR3 runs 16 residues. Germline-derived CDR1 and CDR2 are MGHRA and YSYEKL. Unmatched junction bases numbered 10, after V lost 1 base and J lost 6 bases. CDR3 sequence reads: CASSQVQGLGVDTQYF. CDR3 DNA sequence: TGCGCCAGCAGCCAAGTACAGGGGTTGGGGGTGGATACGCAGTATTTT.

The rearrangement uses TRBV7-2 and TRBJ2-1, with 10 bases identical to TRBD2. The CDR3 loop spans 15 amino acids. V lost 7 bases and J lost 3; bases outside the gene matches: 6. Looked up from germline, CDR1 is SGHTA and CDR2 is FQGNSA. The DNA of the CDR3 is TGTGCCAGCATCTGGGGACTAGCGAACTACAATGAGCAGTTCTTC. Protein sequence: CASIWGLANYNEQFF.

V gene TRBV5-1 combines with J gene TRBJ2-1; D is perhaps TRBD2 (6 bases). V was pared by 4 bases and J by 9 bases, with 23 bases between. The CDR3 spans 16 residues. The germline CDR1 and CDR2 sequences are SGHRS and YFSETQ. The CDR3 sequence: CASSPPTGRTEGEQFF. The CDR3 nucleotides read TGCGCCAGCAGCCCACCTACTGGGAGGACTGAGGGTGAGCAGTTCTTC.

The chain joins TRBV13 to TRBJ1-6; D may be TRBD1 (5 bases). Trimming stripped 5 bases from V and 7 bases from J, with 18 bases between. CDR3 length: 16 amino acids. Germline-derived CDR1 and CDR2 are PRHDT and FYEKMQ (reference sequence). In DNA, the CDR3 is TGTGCCAGCAGCGACGGGGCAGTCGTAAACAATTCACCCCTCCACTTT. Protein sequence: CASSDGAVVNNSPLHF.

This clonotype was seen a handful of times. V usage is TRBV19 and J usage is TRBJ1-2, with 7 bases aligning to TRBD1. The germline V gene has CDR1 LNHDA and CDR2 SQIVND (reference sequence). The J segment lost 5 bases and the V segment lost 2 bases, leaving 8 bases of the junction unmatched. The CDR3 has 15 residues. The CDR3 DNA sequence: TGTGCCAGTAGTATACGCCGACAGGGAGGGTATGGCTACACCTTC. Its translation is CASSIRRQGGYGYTF. Full variable domain (outside the CDR3, taken from reference TRBV19 and TRBJ1-2): DGGITQSPKYLFRKEGQNVTLSCEQNLNHDAMYWYRQDPGQGLRLIYYSQIVNDFQKGDIAEGYSVSREKKESFPLTVTSAQKNPTAFYLCASSIRRQGGYGYTFGSGTRLTVV.

The chain carries TRBV10-3 and TRBJ2-7, with 9 bases lining up with TRBD2. V was pared by 0 bases and J by 0 bases, with 3 bases of the junction left unmatched. This CDR3 region has 16 residues. Germline CDR1 is ENHRY and CDR2 is SYGVKD. The CDR3 DNA reads as TGTGCCATCAGTGAGTCCAGCGGGAGGAGCTCCTACGAGCAGTACTTC. Amino acid sequence: CAISESSGRSSYEQYF.

Only a few counts were recorded for this clonotype. The chain employs TRBV6-2 or TRBV6-3 and TRBJ2-7; perhaps TRBD2 as D (5 bases). The J call is doubtful: the DNA matches TRBJ2-4 better. The CDR3 spans 13 residues. Germline V gene lookup returns CDR1 MNHEY and CDR2 SVGEGT. The CDR3 bases are TGTGCCAGCAGTCATGGAGGCGGAAACATTCAGTACTTC. Amino acids: CASSHGGGNIQYF.

At least ten counts were recorded for this clonotype. The V and J genes are TRBV4-3 and TRBJ2-1; tentatively, D is TRBD2 (6 bases). Trimming removed 1 base at V and 1 base at J, with 14 bases between. The length of the CDR3 is 17 residues. CDR1 is LGHNA and CDR2 is YSLEER in the germline V gene. The CDR3 DNA reads as TGCGCCAGCAGCCAAGCTGGCGGGACCAGGTCCTACAATGAGCAGTTCTTC. Residues: CASSQAGGTRSYNEQFF.

The table lists this clonotype with a few counts. The genes are TRBV29-1 and TRBJ1-2; no clear D gene. CDR3 length: 13 residues. V was pared by 4 bases and J by 4 bases, with 13 bases between. The V gene's germline CDR1 is SQVTM and CDR2 ANQGSEA. CDR3 bases: TGCAGCGTTGGAAGCAAGTTCTTCTATGGCTACACCTTC. Translation: CSVGSKFFYGYTF.

This clonotype was seen only a few times. CDR3 DNA sequence: TGTGCCAGCAGCCACCTCCCCAAGGGGACTACTCTATCCTACAATGAGCAGTTCTTC. Protein product: CASSHLPKGTTLSYNEQFF. This chain connects TRBV14 to TRBJ2-1; 7 bases map to TRBD2. The CDR3 contains 19 residues. V shed 3 bases and J 1 base; nucleotides not matched to a gene: 15. The germline V gene has CDR1 SGHDN and CDR2 FVKESK.

This clonotype has a single count. The chain couples TRBV6-5 to TRBJ1-5; perhaps TRBD1 as D (5 bases). The CDR3 contains 15 residues. The germline V and J ends were trimmed by 8 bases and 1 base, with 15 bases remaining between them. Per germline, CDR1 MNHEY and CDR2 SVGAGI. The DNA for the CDR3 is TGTGCCAGCCGCCCAGGGCTTGGGAGCAATCAGCCCCAGCATTTT. It codes for CASRPGLGSNQPQHF.

The genes are TRBV20-1 and TRBJ2-1; a possible D gene is TRBD1 (5 bases). Trimming stripped 6 bases from V and 4 bases from J, with 13 bases between. CDR3 size: 13 residues. The germline V gene has CDR1 DFQATT and CDR2 SNEGSKA (reference sequence). As DNA, the CDR3 is TGCAGTGCAATAGGGGCCCTGTACAATGAGCAGTTCTTC. Translated, it gives CSAIGALYNEQFF.

This rearrangement joins TRBV29-1 to TRBJ2-4; TRBD2 matches at 7 bases. The J call may be wrong; the DNA end is better matched by TRBJ2-7. Germline V CDR1 and CDR2: SQVTM, ANQGSEA. This CDR3 region has 13 residues. CDR3 loop: CSVGGTTLYEQYF. CDR3 in DNA: TGCAGCGTTGGAGGGACTACACTCTACGAGCAGTACTTC.

This clonotype was counted a few times. This chain joins TRBV29-1 and TRBJ2-7, with TRBD1 identical over 11 bases. Per the germline V gene, CDR1 is SQVTM and CDR2 is ANQGSEA. This CDR3 comprises 14 residues. V trimming: 2 bases; J trimming: 5 bases; junction bases outside the gene matches: 5. CDR3 region: CSVEPGQGADEQYF. The CDR3, as DNA: TGCAGCGTTGAACCCGGACAGGGGGCGGACGAGCAGTACTTC.